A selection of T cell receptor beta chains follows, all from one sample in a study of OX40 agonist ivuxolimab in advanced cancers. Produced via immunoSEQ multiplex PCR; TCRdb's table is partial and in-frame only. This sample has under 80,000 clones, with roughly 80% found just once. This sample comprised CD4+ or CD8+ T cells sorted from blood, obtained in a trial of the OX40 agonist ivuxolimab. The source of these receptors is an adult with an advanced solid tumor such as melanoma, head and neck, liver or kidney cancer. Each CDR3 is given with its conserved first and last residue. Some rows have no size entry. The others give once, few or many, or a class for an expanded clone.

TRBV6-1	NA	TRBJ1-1	CASSDWGDEAFF
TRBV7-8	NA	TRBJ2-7	CASSETSYEQYF
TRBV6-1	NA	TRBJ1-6	CASSEAGGGRNSPLHF
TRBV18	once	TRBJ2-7	CASSPGAGAEQYF
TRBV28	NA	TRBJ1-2	CASRAGTGGSGYTF
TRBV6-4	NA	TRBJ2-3	CASRVQGVTDTQYF
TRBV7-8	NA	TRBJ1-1	CASSLPRAEAFF
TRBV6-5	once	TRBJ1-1	CASSYSRDTEAFF
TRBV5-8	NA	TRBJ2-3	CASSLQGRTTDTQYF
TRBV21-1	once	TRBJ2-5	CASSKRGRGGQGAGETQYF
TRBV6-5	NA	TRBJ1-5	CASRRNSNQPQHF
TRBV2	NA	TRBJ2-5	CASSEDRGGRETQYF
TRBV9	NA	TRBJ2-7	CASGDTSYEQYF
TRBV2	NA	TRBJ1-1	CASNRQDLNTEAFF
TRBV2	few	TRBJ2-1	CASSESGQGGNEQFF
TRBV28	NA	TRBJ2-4	CASSSARNIQYF
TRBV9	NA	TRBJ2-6	CASSVSDSGANVLTF
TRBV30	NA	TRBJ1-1	CAWAGPGWNTEAFF
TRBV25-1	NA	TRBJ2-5	CASSEWTGRETQYF
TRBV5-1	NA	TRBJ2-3	CASSPGGGGADTQYF
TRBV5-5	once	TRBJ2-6	CASSPGGTGANVLTF
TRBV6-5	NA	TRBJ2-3	CASGYGQGDEDTQYF
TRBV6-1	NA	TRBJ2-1	CATRPGSYDEQFF
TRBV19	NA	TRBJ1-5	CASSIDVGSIGPQHF
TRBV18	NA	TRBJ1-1	CASSRELPGTGGRSEAFF
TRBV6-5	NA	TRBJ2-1	CASWAKNEQFF
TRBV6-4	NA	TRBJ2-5	CASSDSGHPQETQYF
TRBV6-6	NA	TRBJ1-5	CASCLRDPWPQHF
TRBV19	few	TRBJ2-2	CASSIPGPQNTGELFF
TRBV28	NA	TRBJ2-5	CASSFRQKSETQYF
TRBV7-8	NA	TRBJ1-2	CASSLRVSFANYGYTF
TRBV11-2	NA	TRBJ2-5	CASSLAIGGQGAPHF
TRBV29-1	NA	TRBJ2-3	CSVEGGPGISDTDTQYF
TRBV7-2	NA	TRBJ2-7	CASSLVVTGGSYEQYF
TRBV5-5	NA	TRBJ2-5	CASSYRGAYDETQYF
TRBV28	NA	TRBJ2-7	CASKGLLYEQYF
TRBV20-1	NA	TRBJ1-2	CSATGRGYTF
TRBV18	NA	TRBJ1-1	CASSPGGGGFEAFF
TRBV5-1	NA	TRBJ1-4	CASSPGQGTGRNEKLFF
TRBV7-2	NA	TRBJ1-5	CASRERAGQPQHF
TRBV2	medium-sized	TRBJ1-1	CASNVLSGTEAFF
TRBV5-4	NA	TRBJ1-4	CASSFGGSEKLFF
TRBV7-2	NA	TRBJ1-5	CASSLISGQVNQPQHF
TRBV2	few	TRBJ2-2	CASSDPGQGNTGELFF
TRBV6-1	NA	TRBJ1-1	CASRLTGQNTEAFF
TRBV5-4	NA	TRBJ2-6	CASSLPSGANVLTF
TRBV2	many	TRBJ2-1	CASGGPNEQFF
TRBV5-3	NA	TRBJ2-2	CARSLGQGSTGELFF
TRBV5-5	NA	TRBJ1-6	CASSFRPGQGYNSPLHF
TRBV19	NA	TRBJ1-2	CASSIWGSSHYGYTF